This TCR beta chain was retrieved from a study of STAT3 mutations in large granular lymphocyte leukemia. For the study at large: Immunosuppressive therapy was given to more than half of T-LGLL patients.

Assay used: immunoSEQ multiplex PCR; TCRdb lists only in-frame clones, some missing. This sample has about 19,000 clones, with about 90% found just once. Note on this clone: Its antigen is not identified.

The germline gives CDR1 KGHSH, CDR2 LQKENI. With V trimmed by 3 bases and J by 7 bases, 7 bases remained unmatched. The length of the CDR3 is 15 residues. Overall study findings and caveats: Some patients had dominant TCR clones larger than their STAT3 mutant burden. In T-cell large granular lymphocyte leukemia, about half of patients showed multiple immunodominant subclonotypes. All newly emerging clones after therapy were STAT3 wild type.

The chain links TRBV18 to TRBJ2-1; 9 positions agree with TRBD1. The material sequenced was peripheral blood mononuclear cells. The sequence came from a man aged 55-75 years with T-cell large granular lymphocyte leukemia. Some clones in this sample may be carry-over from other donors' samples. The CDR3 spells CASSPRDRVKNEQFF. The CDR3 coding sequence is TGTGCCAGCTCACCCCGGGACAGGGTCAAAAATGAGCAGTTCTTC. The whole variable domain, filled in from reference TRBV18 and TRBJ2-1, reads NAGVMQNPRHLVRRRGQEARLRCSPMKGHSHVYWYRQLPEEGLKFMVYLQKENIIDESGMPKERFSAEFPKEGPSILRIQQVVRGDSAAYFCASSPRDRVKNEQFFGPGTRLTVL.